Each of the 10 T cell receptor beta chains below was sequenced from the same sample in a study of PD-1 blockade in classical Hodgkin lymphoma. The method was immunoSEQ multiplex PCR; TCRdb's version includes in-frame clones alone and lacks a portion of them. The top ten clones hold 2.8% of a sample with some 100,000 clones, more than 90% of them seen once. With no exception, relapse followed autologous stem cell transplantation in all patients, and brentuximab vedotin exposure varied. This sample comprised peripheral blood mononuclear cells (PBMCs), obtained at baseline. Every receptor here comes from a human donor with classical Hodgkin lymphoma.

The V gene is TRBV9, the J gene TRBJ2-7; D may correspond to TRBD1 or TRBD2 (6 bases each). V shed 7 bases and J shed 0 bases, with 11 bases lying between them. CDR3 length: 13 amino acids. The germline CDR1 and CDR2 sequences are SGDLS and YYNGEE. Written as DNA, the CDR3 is TGTGCCAGCTCCTCGGGGGCCTCCTACGAGCAGTACTTC. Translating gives CASSSGASYEQYF.

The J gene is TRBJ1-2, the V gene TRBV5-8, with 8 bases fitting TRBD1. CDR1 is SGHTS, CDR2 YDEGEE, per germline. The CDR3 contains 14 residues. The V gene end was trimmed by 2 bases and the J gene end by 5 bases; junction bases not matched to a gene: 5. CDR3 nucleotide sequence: TGTGCCAGCAGCTTACAGGGGGGATTATATGGCTACACCTTC. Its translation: CASSLQGGLYGYTF.

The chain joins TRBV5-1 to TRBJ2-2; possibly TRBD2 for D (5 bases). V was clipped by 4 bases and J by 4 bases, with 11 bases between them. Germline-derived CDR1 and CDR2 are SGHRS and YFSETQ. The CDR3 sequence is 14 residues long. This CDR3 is CASSITTSTGELFF. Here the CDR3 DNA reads TGCGCCAGCAGCATTACCACTAGCACCGGGGAGCTGTTTTTT.

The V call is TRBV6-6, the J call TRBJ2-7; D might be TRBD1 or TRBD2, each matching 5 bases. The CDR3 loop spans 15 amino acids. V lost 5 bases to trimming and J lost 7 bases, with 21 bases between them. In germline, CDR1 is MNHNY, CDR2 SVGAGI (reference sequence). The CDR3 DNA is TGTGCCAGCAGTGCCCGGGGCCCCGTTTCGGGGGAGCAGTACTTC. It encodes CASSARGPVSGEQYF.

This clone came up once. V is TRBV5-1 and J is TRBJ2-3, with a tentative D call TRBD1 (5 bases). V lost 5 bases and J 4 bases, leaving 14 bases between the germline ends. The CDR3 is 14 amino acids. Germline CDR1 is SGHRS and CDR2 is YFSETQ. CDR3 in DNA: TGCGCCAGCAGTTTAGGGGATGTGGCAGATACGCAGTATTTT. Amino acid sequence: CASSLGDVADTQYF.

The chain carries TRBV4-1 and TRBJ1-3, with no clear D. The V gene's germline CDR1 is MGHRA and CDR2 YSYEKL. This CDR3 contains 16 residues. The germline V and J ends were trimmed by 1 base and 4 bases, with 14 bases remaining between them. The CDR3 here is CASSQVSGRVGNTIYF. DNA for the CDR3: TGCGCCAGCAGCCAAGTTTCTGGGAGAGTCGGAAACACCATATATTTT.

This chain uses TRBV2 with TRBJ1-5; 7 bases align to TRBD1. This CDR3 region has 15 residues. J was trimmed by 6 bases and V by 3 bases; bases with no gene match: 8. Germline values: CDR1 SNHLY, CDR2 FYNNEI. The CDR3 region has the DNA TGTGCCAGCAGTGAGGGTCAGGGGGAGAGTCAGCCCCAGCATTTT. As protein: CASSEGQGESQPQHF.

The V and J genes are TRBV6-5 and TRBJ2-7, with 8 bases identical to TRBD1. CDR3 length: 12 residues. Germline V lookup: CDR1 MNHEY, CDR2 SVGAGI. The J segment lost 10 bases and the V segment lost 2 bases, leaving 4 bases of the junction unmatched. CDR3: CASSYVQGAQYF. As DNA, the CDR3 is TGTGCCAGCAGTTACGTTCAGGGGGCACAGTACTTC.

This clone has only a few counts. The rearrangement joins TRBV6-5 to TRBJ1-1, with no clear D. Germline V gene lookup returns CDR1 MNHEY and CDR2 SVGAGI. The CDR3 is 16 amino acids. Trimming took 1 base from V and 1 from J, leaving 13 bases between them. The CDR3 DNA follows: TGTGCCAGCAGTTACTATGGCCCGGGCACGAACACTGAAGCTTTCTTT. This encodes CASSYYGPGTNTEAFF.

CDR3 amino acids: CASSTSRSTDTQYF. CDR3 DNA: TGTGCCAGCAGTACAAGTCGTAGCACAGATACGCAGTATTTT. This chain links TRBV6-5 with TRBJ2-3; D uncertain. The CDR3 is 14 residues long. From germline, CDR1 is MNHEY and CDR2 SVGAGI. V gave up 5 bases and J gave up 0 bases, with 9 bases separating them.